This TCR beta chain emerged from a study of CD8 T cells in Susac syndrome. General study results and limits: There was no clonal expansion in the CD4+ T cell repertoires of Susac syndrome.

cDNA came from roughly 0.53 to 1 ug RNA primed by random hexamers. TCRdb fed the immunoSEQ multiplex PCR reads into MiXCR, producing one record per CDR3 protein. The sample yields about 150,000 distinct CDR3 sequences, roughly 96% seen once. Sequencing of TCR beta drew on CD8+ and CD4+ T cells from blood. TEMRA cells underwent FACS enrichment and CD8+ and CD4+ T cells underwent negative isolation. Details on this clonotype: As yet, its antigen is unknown.

V gave up 8 bases and J gave up 2 bases, with 4 bases separating them. The CDR3 has 11 amino acids. Germline loops: CDR1 MNHNY, CDR2 SVGAGI (reference sequence). J is TRBJ2-1 and V is TRBV6-6; D remains unclear. The sequencing sample was made of CD4+ T cells from PBMCs. The receptor was derived from a human donor with Susac syndrome. Here the CDR3 reads CASLAYNEQFF. As DNA, the CDR3 is TGTGCCAGCCTAGCCTACAATGAGCAGTTCTTC.